Detailed here is one TCR beta chain. The antigen remains unidentified. The sample originates from a study of T-cell reconstitution after alpha-beta-depleted transplantation in children. General study findings and limits: Once a year had passed after transplant, T-cell counts and diversity came mostly from newly produced T cells.

Unique molecular identifiers were incorporated into the prepared TCRbeta library. From the PCR reads, TCRdb called clonotypes with MiXCR, one entry per CDR3 protein. Of some 840,000 distinct CDR3 sequences in the sample, about 15% were seen once. With 4 bases clipped from V and 2 bases from J, the junction kept 7 bases outside the gene matches. CDR1 is SEHNR and CDR2 is FQNEAQ in the germline V gene (reference sequence). This CDR3 is 16 amino acids long. The chain carries TRBV7-9 and TRBJ2-3, with 9 bases aligning to TRBD2. This TCR was sampled from a male patient younger than 18 who had a stem cell transplant for acute lymphoblastic leukemia, so the T cells may come from the graft donor. The source material was PBMCs, mostly from graft donor cells, sampled 360 days after TCRalphabeta/CD19-depleted stem cell transplant. The DNA for the CDR3 is TGTGCCAGCAGCTCGATAGCGGGAGTGTACACAGATACGCAGTATTTT. Translated: CASSSIAGVYTDTQYF. The whole variable domain, remainder taken from reference TRBV7-9 and TRBJ2-3, is DTGVSQNPRHKITKRGQNVTFRCDPISEHNRLYWYRQTLGQGPEFLTYFQNEAQLEKSRLLSDRFSAERPKGSFSTLEIQRTEQGDSAMYLCASSSIAGVYTDTQYFGPGTRLTVL.